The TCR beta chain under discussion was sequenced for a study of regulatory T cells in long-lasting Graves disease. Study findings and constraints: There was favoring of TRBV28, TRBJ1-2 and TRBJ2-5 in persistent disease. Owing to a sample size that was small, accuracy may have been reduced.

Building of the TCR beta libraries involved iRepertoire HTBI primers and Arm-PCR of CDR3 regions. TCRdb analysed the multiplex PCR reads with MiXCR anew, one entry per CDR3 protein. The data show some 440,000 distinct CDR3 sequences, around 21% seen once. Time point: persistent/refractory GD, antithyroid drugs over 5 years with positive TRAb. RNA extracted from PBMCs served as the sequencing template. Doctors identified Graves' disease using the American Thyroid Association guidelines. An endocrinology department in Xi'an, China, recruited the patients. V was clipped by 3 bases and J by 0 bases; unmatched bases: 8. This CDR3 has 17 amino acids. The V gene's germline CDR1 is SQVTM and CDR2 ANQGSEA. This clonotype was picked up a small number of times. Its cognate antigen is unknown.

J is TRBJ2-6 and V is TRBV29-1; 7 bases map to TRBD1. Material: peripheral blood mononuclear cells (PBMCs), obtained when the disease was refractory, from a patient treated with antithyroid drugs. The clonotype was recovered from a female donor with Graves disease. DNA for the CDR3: TGCAGCGTTGAGACGCTGACAGGGTCCTCTGGGGCCAACGTCCTGACTTTC. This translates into CSVETLTGSSGANVLTF.